This T cell receptor (beta chain) originates from a study of blood T cells in healthy people across ages. Background on the study: Template switching caught about one barcoded beta molecule for each two T cells. Study-wide points: Unsorted PBMCs ruled out conclusive naive versus antigen-experienced comparison. Roughly linear declines in TCR beta diversity per million T cells occurred with age.

It was with a sample-barcoded 5' primer and a J-beta primer mix that a second PCR of roughly 7 to 12 cycles was run. TCRdb used MiXCR to reprocess the 5' RACE reads, holding one entry per CDR3 protein. Of 550,000 to 750,000 distinct CDR3 sequences detected, around a fifth appear once; the ten largest clones hold 3.6%. This clonotype was seen a handful of times. What it binds is not known. Trimming removed 0 bases at V and 3 bases at J, with 12 bases between. The CDR3 has 15 residues. Germline V gene lookup returns CDR1 LGHNA and CDR2 YSLEER. The chain uses TRBV4-3 and TRBJ2-7; D is possibly TRBD1 (5 bases). Sequenced: blood. This TCR derives from an older man in good health. The DNA for the CDR3 is TGCGCCAGCAGCCAAGATACCCAGGGAAGCTACGAGCAGTACTTC. This sequence encodes CASSQDTQGSYEQYF.